Below are 12 T cell receptor beta chains sequenced from a single sample in a study of blood T cells in healthy people across ages. A sample-barcoded 5' primer and a J-beta primer mix were used in a second PCR of roughly 6 to 11 cycles. TCRdb passed the 5' RACE reads through MiXCR, listing each CDR3 protein once. The table shows around 870,000 distinct CDR3 sequences, with under 30% occurring only once. The source material was blood. The source of these receptors is an elderly woman in good health.

A note on this clonotype: One end of the junction varies from germline; a read error may be responsible. The chain links TRBV5-5 to TRBJ2-3, with a possible D match to TRBD1 (7 bases). This CDR3 contains 15 residues. Germline CDR1 is SGHKS and CDR2 is YYEKEE (reference sequence). The CDR3 sequence is CASSRGTVSTDTRYF. The DNA for the CDR3 is TGTGCCAGCAGCCGGGGGACAGTTAGCACAGATACGCGGTATTTT.

The chain employs TRBV6-1 and TRBJ1-5; D gene ambiguous. Germline CDR1 and CDR2: MNHNS and SASEGT. Trimming cost V 1 base and J 2 bases, with 12 bases left between them. This CDR3 has 16 amino acids. The CDR3 loop reads CASSEVWLAGNQPQHF. Written as DNA, the CDR3 is TGTGCCAGCAGTGAAGTTTGGTTAGCGGGCAATCAGCCCCAGCATTTT.

The chain has TRBV7-2 and TRBJ2-7, with D possibly being TRBD2 (6 bases). The J call could be wrong; TRBJ2-5 is a better fit for the DNA end. Germline CDR1 SGHTA, CDR2 FQGNSA. The CDR3 length is 14 residues. This CDR3 is CASSSGLLGETQYF. CDR3 DNA sequence: TGTGCCAGCAGCTCGGGACTTCTCGGGGAGACCCAGTACTTC.

The V and J genes are TRBV2 and TRBJ1-1; D remains ambiguous. The CDR3 consists of 13 residues. CDR1 and CDR2 (germline): SNHLY, FYNNEI. V lost 6 bases to trimming and J lost 9 bases, with 17 bases between them. CDR3 loop: CASRTPMEVQAFF. The CDR3 region has the DNA TGTGCCAGCAGAACCCCAATGGAAGTTCAAGCTTTCTTT.

This chain uses TRBV4-1 with TRBJ2-4, with D unclear. Germline lookup yields CDR1 MGHRA and CDR2 YSYEKL. The CDR3 length is 17 residues. The V gene lost 0 bases and the J gene lost 0 bases, with 12 bases spanning the gap. The CDR3 sequence: CASSQDYGLLAKNIQYF. CDR3 in DNA: TGCGCCAGCAGCCAAGATTATGGATTACTAGCCAAAAACATTCAGTACTTC.

The sample holds many counts of this clonotype. The rearrangement uses TRBV5-1 and TRBJ2-1; 8 nucleotides match TRBD2. Unmatched junction bases numbered 16, after V lost 5 bases and J lost 0 bases. CDR3 size: 19 residues. CDR1 SGHRS and CDR2 YFSETQ come from the germline V gene. The DNA for the CDR3 is TGCGCCAGCAGTTGGCCCCGGTCGGGGGGGCCTAGCTCCTACAATGAGCAGTTCTTC. The encoded protein is CASSWPRSGGPSSYNEQFF.

At least ten counts were recorded for this clonotype. V is TRBV9 and J is TRBJ2-7; TRBD2 matches 15 bases. Trimming took 3 bases from V and 7 from J; bases not matched to a gene: 5. The length of the CDR3 is 15 residues. Germline lookup yields CDR1 SGDLS and CDR2 YYNGEE. The CDR3: CASSGTSGGAGEQYF. In DNA, the CDR3 is TGTGCCAGCAGCGGGACTAGCGGGGGGGCCGGAGAGCAGTACTTC.

As to this clonotype: A single base separates this from a much larger clone, so it may be a read error. The rearrangement links TRBV5-1 to TRBJ2-5, with no clear D. Germline V lookup: CDR1 SGHRS, CDR2 YFSETQ. Trimming took 1 base from V and 2 from J, leaving 9 bases between them. The CDR3 extends over 14 amino acids. DNA for the CDR3: TGCGCCAGCAGCTTGAGCGAGCCTCAAGAGACCCAGTACTTC. Translating gives CASSLSEPQETQYF.

The rearrangement joins TRBV2 to TRBJ1-2, with D possibly TRBD1 on 5 matching bases. This CDR3 comprises 12 residues. CDR1 is SNHLY, CDR2 FYNNEI, per germline. Trimming took off 6 bases at V and 8 bases at J, with 13 bases between the two ends. In DNA, the CDR3 is TGTGCCAGCAGACAAACAGGAATCGGCTACACCTTC. Translating it yields CASRQTGIGYTF.

This clonotype was observed many times. The V gene is TRBV27, the J gene TRBJ2-1, with TRBD2 matching over 8 bases. With V trimmed by 6 bases and J by 6 bases, 16 bases remained unmatched. CDR1 is MNHEY, CDR2 SMNVEV, per germline (reference sequence). CDR3 length equals 17 residues. The CDR3 spells CASSRWVVSGGFNEQFF. The CDR3 DNA reads as TGTGCCAGCAGCCGTTGGGTGGTAAGCGGGGGCTTCAATGAGCAGTTCTTC.

The chain carries TRBV7-9 and TRBJ2-2, with 8 nucleotides matching TRBD1. With 4 bases clipped from V and 1 base from J, the junction kept 2 bases outside the gene matches. Germline V gene data show CDR1 as SEHNR and CDR2 as FQNEAQ (reference sequence). The CDR3 is 15 residues long. DNA for the CDR3: TGTGCCAGCAGCTGGGGGACAGGGAACACCGGGGAGCTGTTTTTT. It is translated as CASSWGTGNTGELFF.

The sample holds many counts of this clonotype. The V and J genes are TRBV20-1 and TRBJ2-1; 9 bases map to TRBD2. J gave up 9 bases and V 3 bases, and 6 bases lay outside the gene matches. Germline V gene lookup returns CDR1 DFQATT and CDR2 SNEGSKA (reference sequence). The CDR3 contains 13 residues. The CDR3 sequence is CSASRLAGTEQFF. The CDR3 region has the DNA TGCAGTGCTAGTCGCCTAGCGGGGACTGAGCAGTTCTTC.